One and the same sample provided the 15 T cell receptor beta chains below, sequenced in a study of neurological immune-mediated disorders (dated by TCRdb to between 2017 and 2020). Libraries were constructed by 5' RACE. Sequencing instrument: Illumina HiSeq 2500. TCRdb reprocessing: public reads trimmed at Q25 with fastp, clones called with MiXCR, in-frame beta chains kept. All rows with the same CDR3 protein become a single entry with the most common DNA and genes. The sample has 65,000 to 95,000 distinct CDR3 sequences on record, 5.5% to 6.5% of them singletons. Roughly 8.6% of the sample goes to the ten largest clones. The time point label corresponds to: longitudinal time-point 2. Sequences were obtained from PBMCs. The receptors were sampled from an older woman with multiple sclerosis.

The sample holds many counts of this clonotype. The rearrangement uses TRBV29-1 and TRBJ1-1, with D possibly being TRBD1 (5 bases). Germline V gene lookup returns CDR1 SQVTM and CDR2 ANQGSEA. There are 13 residues in the CDR3. Trimming took off 6 bases at V and 4 bases at J, with 15 bases between the two ends. CDR3 amino acids: CSVGLTGGTEAFF. CDR3 in DNA: TGCAGCGTGGGGCTAACCGGAGGCACTGAAGCTTTCTTT.

This clonotype has a handful of counts. The chain combines TRBV19 with TRBJ1-5; 8 bases are a match to TRBD1. The CDR3 is made up of 12 amino acids. Trimming removed 8 bases from V and 7 bases from J; junction bases left unmatched: 4. Germline CDR1 is LNHDA and CDR2 is SQIVND (reference sequence). In DNA form, the CDR3 reads TGTGCCAGTCGGACAGGGTCCCAGCCCCAGCATTTT. Its translation is CASRTGSQPQHF.

This clonotype was counted many times. The rearrangement links TRBV10-2 to TRBJ2-3; D is undetermined. The CDR3 contains 16 residues. The germline CDR1 and CDR2 sequences are WSHSY and SAAADI. The ends were cut back, 7 bases at V and 2 bases at J, with 19 bases in the middle. The CDR3 DNA sequence: TGCGCCAGCACGGGCCGTCAGACCACACCCACAGATACGCAGTATTTT. Its translation: CASTGRQTTPTDTQYF.

This clonotype was counted at least ten times. This chain uses TRBV7-9 with TRBJ1-4, with D unclear. V shed 0 bases and J shed 8 bases, with 13 bases lying between them. Germline lookup yields CDR1 SEHNR and CDR2 FQNEAQ (reference sequence). The CDR3 covers 15 residues. In nucleotides, the CDR3 is TGTGCCAGCAGCTTAGCAACCGGGAAAACCGAAAAACTGTTTTTT. Protein sequence: CASSLATGKTEKLFF.

This clonotype was recorded at least ten times. J is TRBJ2-7 and V is TRBV7-8, with unresolved D. Trimming cost V 7 bases and J 1 base, with 14 bases left between them. This CDR3 region has 14 residues. Per germline, CDR1 SGHVS and CDR2 FQNEAQ. CDR3 residues: CASTNTGPSYEQYF. CDR3 bases: TGTGCCAGCACCAACACGGGTCCGTCCTACGAGCAGTACTTC.

This clonotype was picked up many times. The V gene is TRBV14, the J gene TRBJ1-4; perhaps TRBD1 as D (5 bases). The germline V and J ends were trimmed by 8 bases and 4 bases, with 11 bases remaining between them. The V gene's germline CDR1 is SGHDN and CDR2 FVKESK. This CDR3 has 13 residues. The CDR3 sequence is CASARQYNEKLFF. The CDR3 DNA is TGTGCCAGCGCCAGACAGTATAATGAAAAACTGTTTTTT.

This clonotype has at least ten counts. The chain joins TRBV10-3 to TRBJ2-2, with a weak D call TRBD2 (6 bases). Per the germline V gene, CDR1 is ENHRY and CDR2 is SYGVKD. This CDR3 has 15 residues. The germline V and J ends were trimmed by 8 bases and 3 bases, with 16 bases remaining between them. The CDR3 reads CAISDGGLYTGELFF. As DNA, the CDR3 is TGTGCCATCTCGGACGGGGGACTGTACACCGGGGAGCTGTTTTTT.

This clonotype occurred many times. The V call is TRBV10-2, the J call TRBJ1-4, with 7 nucleotides matching TRBD1. The trim removed 6 bases at V and 5 bases at J, leaving 9 bases unmatched. This CDR3 has 15 amino acids. CDR1 and CDR2 (germline): WSHSY, SAAADI. In nucleotides, the CDR3 is TGCGCCAGCAGATCGGGACAGCTTGAGAATGAAAAACTGTTTTTT. Protein sequence: CASRSGQLENEKLFF.

In its sample, this clonotype was seen many times. The rearrangement joins TRBV7-9 to TRBJ2-1; D gene ambiguous. Looked up from germline, CDR1 is SEHNR and CDR2 is FQNEAQ (reference sequence). V was pared by 1 base and J by 9 bases, with 7 bases between. This CDR3 contains 12 residues. CDR3 sequence (DNA): TGTGCCAGCAGCTTAGATTGGCGTGAGCAGTTCTTC. Translating it yields CASSLDWREQFF.

This clonotype was recorded many times. CDR3 amino acids: CASSGRLGKGKDTEAFF. For the CDR3, the DNA is TGTGCCAGCAGTGGGAGATTGGGCAAGGGTAAGGACACTGAAGCTTTCTTT. This chain links TRBV12-3 or TRBV12-4 with TRBJ1-1; D not resolved. With 5 bases removed from V and 3 bases from J, the gap between germline ends came to 22 bases. The CDR3 loop spans 17 amino acids.

This clonotype came up a few times. The chain joins TRBV3-1 to TRBJ1-1; D might be TRBD1 (6 bases). V lost 1 base, J lost 4 bases, and 19 bases lay in between. The CDR3 totals 17 residues. CDR1 is LGHDT and CDR2 is YNNKEL in the germline V gene (reference sequence). CDR3 in amino acids: CASSQGRPIRGGTEAFF. The DNA for the CDR3 is TGTGCCAGCAGCCAAGGAAGGCCCATCAGGGGAGGCACTGAAGCTTTCTTT.

The table lists this clonotype with many counts. The chain uses TRBV29-1 and TRBJ1-1; D is possibly TRBD1 (5 bases). This CDR3 is 12 amino acids long. Looked up from germline, CDR1 is SQVTM and CDR2 is ANQGSEA. V shed 1 base and J shed 6 bases, with 9 bases lying between them. CDR3 nucleotides: TGCAGCGTTGAAGCTTTACAGGCTGAAGCTTTCTTT. Protein sequence: CSVEALQAEAFF.

This clonotype was observed at least ten times. The rearrangement uses TRBV5-1 and TRBJ1-6; TRBD1 matches at 10 bases. The CDR3 is 16 residues long. With 5 bases clipped from V and 5 bases from J, the junction kept 7 bases outside the gene matches. The germline CDR1 and CDR2 sequences are SGHRS and YFSETQ. CDR3 residues: CASSQRTGGNNSPLHF. The CDR3 DNA sequence: TGCGCCAGCAGTCAGAGGACAGGGGGGAATAATTCACCCCTCCACTTT. Using reference TRBV5-1 and TRBJ1-6 for the parts outside the CDR3, the full variable domain is KAGVTQTPRYLIKTRGQQVTLSCSPISGHRSVSWYQQTPGQGLQFLFEYFSETQRNKGNFPGRFSGRQFSNSRSEMNVSTLELGDSALYLCASSQRTGGNNSPLHFGNGTRLTVT.

This chain joins TRBV10-3 and TRBJ1-2, with 12 nucleotides matching TRBD1. The CDR3 contains 15 residues. The V segment lost 4 bases and the J segment 5 bases; nucleotides outside the gene matches: 5. Germline V gene data show CDR1 as ENHRY and CDR2 as SYGVKD. CDR3 DNA: TGTGCCATCAGTGGGGGACAGGGGGCGAAATATGGCTACACCTTC. It encodes CAISGGQGAKYGYTF.

This clonotype was picked up many times. The V gene is TRBV20-1, the J gene TRBJ1-1; possible D gene TRBD1, 6 bases. CDR3 length: 14 amino acids. The V gene lost 5 bases and the J gene lost 5 bases, with 18 bases spanning the gap. Germline CDR1 DFQATT, CDR2 SNEGSKA (reference sequence). CDR3 nucleotide sequence: TGCAGTGCTTTCCGGGGGGCTACGACAACTGAAGCTTTCTTT. Its translation: CSAFRGATTTEAFF.